The T cell receptor (beta chain) under discussion was sequenced for a study of PD-L1 blockade in urothelial cancer. Regarding time point: peripheral blood 6 weeks after treatment start. The CDR3 is made up of 15 amino acids. V gave up 4 bases and J gave up 7 bases; unmatched junction bases: 14. Germline V gives CDR1 SGHRS, CDR2 YFSETQ. Here immunoSEQ multiplex PCR was the method, and the copy in TCRdb shows in-frame clones only, minus some. The sample lists nearly 50,000 clones; approximately 80% were seen once. V and J are TRBV5-1 and TRBJ2-7, with 7 bases lining up with TRBD1. This clonotype was sampled from a man in his 70s with urothelial cancer. The sample consisted of PBMCs, taken around atezolizumab (anti-PD-L1) treatment. Here the CDR3 reads CASSPRQGSIGEQYF. The CDR3 DNA reads as TGCGCCAGCAGCCCCAGACAGGGTTCGATCGGGGAGCAGTACTTC.